Shown below are 7 T cell receptor beta chains from a single sample sequenced in a study of blood T cell repertoires in COVID-19 (dated by TCRdb to about 2020). The method behind the library was the immunoSEQ multiplex PCR assay. Sourced from immuneACCESS, this table was stored by TCRdb with only in-frame sequences that have V and J called. A share of the clones is absent; for the studies checked, an unresolved V gene accounts for under half, and the remainder has no known explanation. The sample table holds tens of thousands of clones, of which roughly 89% were seen once. Of the sample, roughly 5.3% falls within the top ten clones. Specimen: peripheral blood. Receptors were obtained from a man aged 55 to 70 with active COVID-19.

This clone was counted between two and nine times. The gene calls are TRBV4-2 and TRBJ1-5, with 11 bases that match TRBD1. The CDR3 extends over 15 amino acids. Germline V lookup: CDR1 LGHNA, CDR2 YNFKEQ. Trimming took 0 bases from V and 9 from J; bases not matched to a gene: 4. CDR3 loop: CASSQDQGQGGPQHF. In DNA form, the CDR3 reads TGTGCCAGCAGCCAAGATCAGGGACAGGGGGGGCCCCAGCATTTT.

The rearrangement joins TRBV15 to TRBJ2-1, with 8 positions matching TRBD2. CDR3 length: 17 amino acids. V lost 4 bases to trimming and J lost 4 bases; unmatched junction nucleotides: 12. Looked up from germline, CDR1 is LNHNV and CDR2 is YYDKDF (reference sequence). CDR3 sequence: CATSITRGGLRYNEQFF. The CDR3 DNA follows: TGTGCCACCAGCATAACCCGCGGGGGGCTCCGTTACAATGAGCAGTTCTTC.

This chain connects TRBV9 to TRBJ2-5, with D possibly matching TRBD1 (5 bases). CDR3 length: 15 amino acids. V was clipped by 0 bases and J by 4 bases, with 13 bases between them. The germline V gene encodes CDR1 SGDLS and CDR2 YYNGEE. CDR3 protein: CASSVDGHATETQYF. CDR3 nucleotides: TGTGCCAGCAGCGTAGACGGACACGCCACAGAGACCCAGTACTTC.

The chain uses TRBV7-2 and TRBJ2-3; 7 bases agree with TRBD1. There are 14 residues in the CDR3. The V gene end was trimmed by 0 bases and the J gene end by 3 bases; junction bases not matched to a gene: 0. The germline V gene has CDR1 SGHTA and CDR2 FQGNSA. The chain's CDR3 is CASSLATGTDTQYF. The DNA of the CDR3 is TGTGCCAGCAGCTTAGCGACAGGGACAGATACGCAGTATTTT.

This clone was recorded a few times. The V call is TRBV7-9, the J call TRBJ2-3, with 12 nucleotides matching TRBD2. Germline V gives CDR1 SEHNR, CDR2 FQNEAQ (reference sequence). The CDR3 consists of 15 residues. With 6 bases clipped from V and 6 bases from J, the junction kept 7 bases outside the gene matches. CDR3 nucleotide sequence: TGTGCCAGCAGGACGACTAGCGGGAGAGGTGATACGCAGTATTTT. Translating gives CASRTTSGRGDTQYF.

This chain connects TRBV12-3 or TRBV12-4 to TRBJ1-5, with D possibly matching TRBD1 (6 bases). The CDR3 totals 13 residues. Trimming left V 4 bases short and J 6 bases short, with 10 bases between. CDR3 nucleotides: TGTGCCAGCAGTTCAGGGGAAGGTCAGCCCCAGCATTTT. It codes for CASSSGEGQPQHF.

The chain employs TRBV7-8 and TRBJ1-1; 7 bases align to TRBD1. Germline CDR1 is SGHVS and CDR2 is FQNEAQ. The CDR3 is 15 amino acids. V shed 5 bases and J 5 bases; nucleotides not matched to a gene: 11. The CDR3 nucleotides read TGTGCCAGCAGCCAATCATTCAGGGGGAATACTGAAGCTTTCTTT. The encoded protein is CASSQSFRGNTEAFF.